Listed here are 6 T cell receptor beta chains from one sample, sequenced in a study of T cell clonality in common variable immunodeficiency. Profiling relied on immunoSEQ multiplex PCR, and the TCRdb table lists in-frame clones only, not all of them. The data show under 50,000 clones, none appearing only once, with over 2% held by the ten largest. Sequencing was done on a sample of peripheral blood mononuclear cells. The receptor source for this set is a person aged 18-70 years in good health.

Ten or more counts support this clone. The CDR3 end falls 3 residues outside the read, so it is completed with the germline J gene. V and J are TRBV19 and TRBJ2-1; 9 bases fit TRBD2. V shed 3 bases and J 4 bases; nucleotides not matched to a gene: 7. CDR3 length: 16 residues. Germline lookup yields CDR1 LNHDA and CDR2 SQIVND (reference sequence). The CDR3 sequence: CASSIFLAGMYNEQFF. The CDR3 bases that were read are TGTGCCAGTAGTATTTTCCTAGCGGGGATGTACAATGAG.

This clone was counted ten times or more. The CDR3 is cut off 3 residues early in the read; its end comes from the germline J gene. The genes are TRBV10-3 and TRBJ2-2, with 11 bases identical to TRBD2. The CDR3 runs to 18 residues. V dropped 4 bases and J dropped 0; count of bases not matched to a gene: 7. Germline V lookup: CDR1 ENHRY, CDR2 SYGVKD. The sequenced part of the CDR3 DNA is TGTGCCATCAGTGGGACTAGCGGGTACTCTACGAACACCGGGGAG. Translating it yields CAISGTSGYSTNTGE. The full CDR3 sequence reads CAISGTSGYSTNTGELFF.

This clone showed up many times. Sequencing ends 3 residues short of the CDR3 end; the germline J gene provides the rest. J is TRBJ2-7 and V is TRBV7-2; 9 bases are shared with TRBD1. V trimming: 5 bases; J trimming: 5 bases; junction bases outside the gene matches: 7. Germline CDR1 is SGHTA and CDR2 is FQGNSA. The CDR3 contains 14 residues. The covered CDR3 bases are TGTGCCAGCAGCATAAGACAGGGGGTAAACGAG. Translating gives CASSIRQGVNE. The entire CDR3 sequence reads CASSIRQGVNEQYF. Full variable domain (missing parts from reference TRBV7-2 and TRBJ2-7): GAGVSQSPSNKVTEKGKDVELRCDPISGHTALYWYRQSLGQGLEFLIYFQGNSAPDKSGLPSDRFSAERTGGSVSTLTIQRTQQEDSAVYLCASSIRQGVNEQYFGPGTRLTVT.

This clone has at least ten counts. Read coverage stops 3 residues before the CDR3 terminus; the germline J gene supplies the remainder. Other nucleotide sequences in the sample specify the same CDR3. This chain uses TRBV20-1 with TRBJ2-3; weak D call: TRBD1 (6 bases). The CDR3 extends over 15 amino acids. Trimming cost V 6 bases and J 4 bases, with 20 bases left between them. Germline values: CDR1 DFQATT, CDR2 SNEGSKA (reference sequence). CDR3 DNA (partial): TGCAGTGCCCTACGGGACACTCTTAGTCCAGATACG. Translated: CSALRDTLSPDT. The full CDR3 protein reads CSALRDTLSPDTQYF.

This clone has ten or more counts. The read stops 3 residues short of the end of the CDR3; the missing end is completed from the germline J gene. The chain uses TRBV7-3 and TRBJ2-3; TRBD2 agrees at 8 bases. The CDR3 consists of 17 residues. The V segment lost 6 bases and the J segment 0 bases; nucleotides outside the gene matches: 11. Per germline, CDR1 SGHTA and CDR2 FQGTGA. CDR3 sequence reads: CASSLGLAGPSTDTQYF. The part of the CDR3 DNA that was read is TGTGCCAGCAGTTTAGGCTTAGCGGGGCCGAGCACAGATACG.

This clone was seen at least ten times. The CDR3 extends 3 residues past the end of the read, so its final part is completed from the germline J gene. The chain couples TRBV18 to TRBJ2-3; the D gene is possibly TRBD1 (5 bases). Germline lookup yields CDR1 KGHSH and CDR2 LQKENI. Trimming took 4 bases from V and 0 from J, leaving 14 bases between them. This CDR3 has 16 residues. Incomplete CDR3 DNA: TGTGCCAGCTCACTCAGGGCGGAAATTAGCACAGATACG. Protein: CASSLRAEISTDT. The full CDR3 protein is CASSLRAEISTDTQYF. Supplemented by reference TRBV18 and TRBJ2-3, the full variable domain reads NAGVMQNPRHLVRRRGQEARLRCSPMKGHSHVYWYRQLPEEGLKFMVYLQKENIIDESGMPKERFSAEFPKEGPSILRIQQVVRGDSAAYFCASSLRAEISTDTQYFGPGTRLTVL.